This T cell receptor (beta chain) was found in a study of OX40 agonist ivuxolimab in advanced cancers. The overall study: Patients received the agonistic anti-OX40 (CD134) antibody ivuxolimab. About 40% of patients had received prior checkpoint inhibitor therapy.

Trimming shortened V by 6 bases and J by 0 bases, and 12 bases separated the two germline ends. The CDR3 contains 14 residues. Germline CDR1 is SGHTA and CDR2 is FQGNSA. Turning to this clone: The antigen is undetermined.

The protocol was immunoSEQ multiplex PCR, while the TCRdb copy is restricted to in-frame clones and leaves out a portion. The sample holds tens of thousands of clones; roughly 86% are singletons and the top ten take about 0.89%. Study results and limitations: Dosing at 0.1 to 3.0 mg/kg was accompanied by clonal expansion of CD4+ and CD8+ blood T cells by week 6. Antigen specificity remained undetermined for the expanded peripheral T cells.

The origin of this receptor is an adult with an advanced solid tumor such as melanoma, head and neck, liver or kidney cancer. Source: CD4+ or CD8+ T cells sorted from blood, taken in a trial of the OX40 agonist ivuxolimab. The chain uses TRBV7-2 and TRBJ2-7; D is unclear. Here the CDR3 DNA reads TGTGCCAGCAGTTGGGCGGAAAGCTCCTACGAGCAGTACTTC. As protein: CASSWAESSYEQYF. The full variable domain, in which reference TRBV7-2 and TRBJ2-7 provide the parts outside the CDR3, is GAGVSQSPSNKVTEKGKDVELRCDPISGHTALYWYRQSLGQGLEFLIYFQGNSAPDKSGLPSDRFSAERTGGSVSTLTIQRTQQEDSAVYLCASSWAESSYEQYFGPGTRLTVT.